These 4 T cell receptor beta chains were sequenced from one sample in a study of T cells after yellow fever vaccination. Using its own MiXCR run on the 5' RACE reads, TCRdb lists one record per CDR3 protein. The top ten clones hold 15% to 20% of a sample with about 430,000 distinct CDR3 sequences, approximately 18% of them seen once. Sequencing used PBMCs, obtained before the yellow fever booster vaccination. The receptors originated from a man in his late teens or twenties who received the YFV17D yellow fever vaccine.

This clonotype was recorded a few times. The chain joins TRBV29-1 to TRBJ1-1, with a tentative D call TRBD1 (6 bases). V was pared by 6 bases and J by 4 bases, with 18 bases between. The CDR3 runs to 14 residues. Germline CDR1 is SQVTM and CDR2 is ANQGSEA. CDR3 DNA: TGCAGCGTCGGGGGCGAGGTCACTTTCACTGAAGCTTTCTTT. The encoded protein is CSVGGEVTFTEAFF.

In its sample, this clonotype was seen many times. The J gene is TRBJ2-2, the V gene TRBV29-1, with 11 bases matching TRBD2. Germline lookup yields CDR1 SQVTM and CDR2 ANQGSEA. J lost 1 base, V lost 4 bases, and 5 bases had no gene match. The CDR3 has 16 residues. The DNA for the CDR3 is TGCAGCGTTGGGGCCGGGACTAGCGGGAACACCGGGGAGCTGTTTTTT. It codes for CSVGAGTSGNTGELFF.

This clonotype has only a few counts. The CDR3 bases are TGCGCCAGCAGCAAGACAGGTCCCTTTAGCAATCAGCCCCAGCATTTT. It specifies CASSKTGPFSNQPQHF. This chain connects TRBV4-1 to TRBJ1-5, with D perhaps TRBD1 (6 bases). CDR1 is MGHRA and CDR2 is YSYEKL in the germline V gene. This CDR3 spans 16 amino acids. Trimming cost V 5 bases and J 0 bases, with 14 bases left between them.

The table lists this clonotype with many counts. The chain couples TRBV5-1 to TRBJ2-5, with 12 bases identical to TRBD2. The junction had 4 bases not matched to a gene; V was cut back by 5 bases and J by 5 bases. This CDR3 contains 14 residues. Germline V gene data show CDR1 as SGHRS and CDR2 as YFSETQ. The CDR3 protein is CASSGLAGTETQYF. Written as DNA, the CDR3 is TGCGCCAGCAGTGGACTAGCGGGGACGGAGACCCAGTACTTC. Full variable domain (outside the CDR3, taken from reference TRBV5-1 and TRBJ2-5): KAGVTQTPRYLIKTRGQQVTLSCSPISGHRSVSWYQQTPGQGLQFLFEYFSETQRNKGNFPGRFSGRQFSNSRSEMNVSTLELGDSALYLCASSGLAGTETQYFGPGTRLLVL.